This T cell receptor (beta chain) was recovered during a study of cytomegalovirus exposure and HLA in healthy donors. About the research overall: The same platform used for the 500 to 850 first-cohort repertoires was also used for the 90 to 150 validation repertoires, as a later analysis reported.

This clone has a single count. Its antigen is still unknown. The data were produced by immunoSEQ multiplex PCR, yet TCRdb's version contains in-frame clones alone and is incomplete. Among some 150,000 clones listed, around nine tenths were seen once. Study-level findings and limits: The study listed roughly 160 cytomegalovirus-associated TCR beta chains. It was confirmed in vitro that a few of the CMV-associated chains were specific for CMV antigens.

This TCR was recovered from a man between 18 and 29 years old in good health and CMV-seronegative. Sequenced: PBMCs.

CDR3 sequence: CASSQDRASGYEQYF. CDR3 coding DNA: TGTGCCAGCAGCCAAGATCGGGCTAGCGGATACGAGCAGTACTTC. The V gene is TRBV4-2, the J gene TRBJ2-7, with 7 bases fitting TRBD2. Unmatched junction bases numbered 6, after V lost 0 bases and J lost 4 bases. The CDR3 covers 15 residues. Germline values: CDR1 LGHNA, CDR2 YNFKEQ.